This T cell receptor beta chain was found in a study of cytotoxic CD8 clonotypes in ibrutinib-treated CLL. Study-level information: Some 24 partial and 2 complete responses; at median 68 months, around 15 remitted, about twelve progressed. Response samples were taken after a median of 12 months on treatment, range 6 to 36.

Measured with immunoSEQ multiplex PCR; TCRdb has only the in-frame clones, and not every one. Of about 200,000 clones listed, just under 80% are singletons. Study results and limitations: Progressing and sustained-remission patients had different sampling times.

Library input was about 1.8 micrograms of DNA from cryopreserved PBMCs. In its sample, this clone was seen a few times. Its antigen is unknown. This clonotype was sampled from a human donor with chronic lymphocytic leukemia. Source: PBMCs, taken after 12 months of ibrutinib treatment.

The CDR3 DNA sequence: TGTGCCAGTAGTATTGGGGACAGGGGGCAAACTGAAGCTTTCTTT. Amino acid sequence: CASSIGDRGQTEAFF. The chain is built from TRBV19 and TRBJ1-1; 12 positions match TRBD1. The V segment lost 3 bases and the J segment 5 bases; nucleotides outside the gene matches: 4. The CDR3 contains 15 residues. The germline V gene encodes CDR1 LNHDA and CDR2 SQIVND (reference sequence).